This T cell receptor (beta chain) originates from a study of T cells in localized non-small cell lung cancer. Here immunoSEQ multiplex PCR was the method, and the copy in TCRdb shows in-frame clones only, minus some. The sample comprises around 3,700 clones, roughly 22% of which are singletons, and 6.5% rests with the top ten. This clone was observed a handful of times. Its cognate antigen is unknown. The CDR3 runs to 13 residues. Germline CDR1 and CDR2: LNHDA and SQIVND (reference sequence). Trimming left V 6 bases short and J 3 bases short, with 9 bases between. General study findings and limits: Adjacent lung exhibited a median of approximately 50 among the 100 most abundant tumor clones. Heterogeneity within the tumor remains possible, as just one region underwent sequencing.

The source material was lung tumor tissue, sampled before any cancer treatment. This clonotype originated in a man aged 18 to 50 with stage II lung adenocarcinoma. The chain combines TRBV19 with TRBJ2-1; D uncertain. The CDR3 nucleotides read TGTGCCAGTAGACTGGGGAACTACAATGAGCAGTTCTTC. Residues: CASRLGNYNEQFF.